Listed below are T cell receptor beta chains from one sample, sequenced in a study of cytomegalovirus exposure and HLA in healthy donors. Libraries were prepared by immunoSEQ multiplex PCR; TCRdb keeps only in-frame clonotypes and omits some of them. The table includes a few hundred thousand clones, 90% detected once. Sample: PBMCs. Receptors originate from a young woman in good health and CMV-seronegative. The CDR3 runs from the conserved cysteine through the conserved F or W. Fields, in order: clone size, D gene, V gene, J gene, CDR3 protein, CDR3 DNA. D genes are given only for firm matches. Only part of the rows carry a size: once, few, many, or a class if the clone is expanded.

-	-	TRBV10-3	TRBJ2-3	CAIGAGLTDTQYF	TGTGCCATCGGGGCAGGGTTAACAGATACGCAGTATTTT
-	-	TRBV4-1	TRBJ1-2	CASSQVTAKNYGYTF	TGCGCCAGCAGCCAAGTGACAGCTAAAAACTATGGCTACACCTTC
-	-	TRBV5-1	TRBJ2-1	CASSLVEGTYNEQFF	TGCGCCAGCAGCTTGGTGGAGGGGACCTACAATGAGCAGTTCTTC
-	TRBD1	TRBV5-1	TRBJ1-6	CASSVGQGVYNSPLHF	TGCGCCAGCAGCGTGGGACAGGGGGTCTATAATTCACCCCTCCACTTT
once	-	TRBV13	TRBJ2-5	CASTARVYQETQYF	TGTGCCAGCACAGCTCGGGTCTACCAAGAGACCCAGTACTTC
-	-	TRBV6-6	TRBJ1-2	CASSSSTSNYGYTF	TGTGCCAGCAGTTCCTCGACAAGCAACTATGGCTACACCTTC
few	-	TRBV29-1	TRBJ2-3	CSVGNGEMDTQYF	TGCAGCGTTGGGAACGGGGAGATGGATACGCAGTATTTT
-	-	TRBV15	TRBJ1-5	CATSRPDGTGQYSNQPQHF	TGTGCCACCAGCAGACCAGATGGAACAGGCCAATATAGCAATCAGCCCCAGCATTTT
once	-	TRBV29-1	TRBJ1-5	CSVRQGNQPQHF	TGCAGCGTTCGACAGGGCAATCAGCCCCAGCATTTT
-	TRBD1	TRBV6-5	TRBJ1-3	CASSYSAGGIGNTIYF	TGTGCCAGCAGTTACTCCGCAGGGGGGATAGGAAACACCATATATTTT
-	-	TRBV5-4	TRBJ1-2	CASSPQEARNYGYTF	TGTGCCAGCAGCCCCCAGGAGGCTAGGAACTATGGCTACACCTTC
-	TRBD2	TRBV30	TRBJ2-7	CAWSPETSGGIYEQYF	TGTGCCTGGAGTCCGGAGACTAGCGGGGGGATCTACGAGCAGTACTTC
-	-	TRBV6-6	TRBJ1-4	CASSFGHPTNEKLFF	TGTGCCAGCAGTTTCGGACATCCAACTAATGAAAAACTGTTTTTT
-	TRBD2	TRBV4-3	TRBJ2-3	CASSPRVLAGRTDTQYF	TGCGCCAGCAGCCCACGGGTGCTAGCGGGGCGCACAGATACGCAGTATTTT
-	-	TRBV5-4	TRBJ1-2	CASSLDRSYGYTF	TGTGCCAGCAGCTTGGACAGGTCATATGGCTACACCTTC
once	TRBD2	TRBV4-1	TRBJ2-1	CASSPRGPAGGISSYNEQFF	TGCGCCAGCAGCCCCAGGGGCCCAGCGGGGGGCATAAGCTCCTACAATGAGCAGTTCTTC
-	TRBD1	TRBV9	TRBJ1-1	CASTGIGGEEAFF	TGTGCCAGCACCGGGATAGGGGGCGAGGAAGCTTTCTTT
-	-	TRBV23-1	TRBJ1-6	CASSQVHHQGLHDNSPLHF	TGCGCCAGCAGTCAAGTCCACCATCAGGGACTTCATGATAATTCACCCCTCCACTTT
few	-	TRBV6-5	TRBJ1-6	CASSYSRQGFSSPLHF	TGTGCCAGCAGTTACTCGAGGCAGGGGTTCTCTTCACCCCTCCACTTT
-	-	TRBV14	TRBJ2-6	CASSQAVGANVLTF	TGTGCCAGCAGCCAAGCGGTTGGGGCCAACGTCCTGACTTTC
-	TRBD1	TRBV28	TRBJ2-7	CASSFRTGEVYEQYF	TGTGCCAGCAGTTTTAGGACAGGGGAAGTCTACGAGCAGTACTTC
-	TRBD2	TRBV5-6	TRBJ2-1	CASRTSGGAYNEQFF	TGTGCCAGCCGGACTAGCGGGGGGGCCTACAATGAGCAGTTCTTC
once	-	TRBV19	TRBJ2-3	CATQQPGLSTDTQYF	TGTGCCACCCAACAACCGGGACTTAGCACAGATACGCAGTATTTT
few	-	TRBV18	TRBJ1-2	CASSPAQGNYGYTF	TGTGCCAGCTCACCAGCGCAGGGAAACTATGGCTACACCTTC
once	TRBD1	TRBV28	TRBJ2-5	CASSTGTGGVQTQYF	TGTGCCAGCAGTACCGGGACAGGGGGCGTTCAGACCCAGTACTTC
-	-	TRBV28	TRBJ2-2	CASSLVPSTGELFF	TGTGCCAGCAGTTTAGTTCCCTCCACCGGGGAGCTGTTTTTT
-	-	TRBV12-2	TRBJ1-5	CARIERARINQPQHF	TGTGCAAGAATTGAGAGGGCCAGAATTAATCAGCCCCAGCATTTT
-	TRBD2	TRBV7-9	TRBJ2-3	CASSLEAGGITDTQYF	TGTGCCAGCAGCTTAGAAGCGGGGGGGATCACAGATACGCAGTATTTT
few	TRBD1	TRBV6-1	TRBJ2-4	CASSGQGAKNIQYF	TGTGCCAGCAGTGGACAGGGGGCCAAAAACATTCAGTACTTC
-	TRBD1	TRBV7-3	TRBJ2-5	CASSLGTGGETQYF	TGTGCCAGCAGCTTAGGGACAGGGGGAGAGACCCAGTACTTC
-	-	TRBV7-2	TRBJ2-1	CASSLLSGGTNEQFF	TGTGCCAGCAGCTTATTGTCAGGGGGGACGAATGAGCAGTTCTTC
-	-	TRBV7-9	TRBJ1-2	CASSLEAYGYTF	TGTGCCAGCAGCTTGGAGGCCTATGGCTACACCTTC
-	TRBD1	TRBV13	TRBJ2-1	CASSPTRDRANEQFF	TGTGCCAGCAGCCCGACCCGGGACAGGGCCAATGAGCAGTTCTTC
-	TRBD1	TRBV11-3	TRBJ2-2	CASSLGQGAGGELFF	TGTGCCAGCAGCTTAGGACAGGGGGCTGGCGGGGAGCTGTTTTTT
-	TRBD1	TRBV5-1	TRBJ2-5	CASSSTGGSETQYF	TGCGCCAGCAGCTCGACAGGGGGCTCGGAGACCCAGTACTTC
-	-	TRBV6-4	TRBJ1-2	CAIMLRGGGYTF	TGTGCCATCATGCTCCGGGGAGGCGGCTACACCTTC
-	-	TRBV5-8	TRBJ1-1	CASSPGRIEAFF	TGTGCCAGCAGCCCTGGGCGAATTGAAGCTTTCTTT
-	-	TRBV27	TRBJ2-5	CASSSQGFIQETQYF	TGTGCCAGCAGTTCTCAGGGGTTTATTCAAGAGACCCAGTACTTC
once	TRBD1	TRBV10-3	TRBJ2-7	CAIRTQGSDEQYF	TGTGCCATCAGGACACAGGGGTCGGACGAGCAGTACTTC
once	-	TRBV6-4	TRBJ1-5	CASSPQGGQPQHF	TGTGCCAGCAGCCCACAGGGCGGGCAGCCCCAGCATTTT
-	-	TRBV2	TRBJ1-1	CASKQQLNTEAFF	TGTGCCAGCAAGCAACAGTTGAACACTGAAGCTTTCTTT
once	-	TRBV9	TRBJ2-2	CASSVGQALNTGELFF	TGTGCCAGCAGCGTAGGGCAGGCGCTGAACACCGGGGAGCTGTTTTTT
-	TRBD1	TRBV28	TRBJ1-2	CASSLWRAGQNYGYTF	TGTGCCAGCAGTTTATGGAGGGCGGGACAGAACTATGGCTACACCTTC
once	-	TRBV6-5	TRBJ1-2	CASSGRVPSYGYTF	TGTGCCAGCAGTGGGAGGGTTCCGTCCTATGGCTACACCTTC
few	-	TRBV4-1	TRBJ1-4	CASSQVLAGSNEKLFF	TGCGCCAGCAGCCAAGTCCTTGCAGGATCTAATGAAAAACTGTTTTTT
-	-	TRBV11-2	TRBJ2-7	CASSSSSYEQYF	TGTGCCAGCAGCTCATCATCCTACGAGCAGTACTTC
-	TRBD1	TRBV6-6	TRBJ1-3	CASSYSTGDAGNTIYF	TGTGCCAGCAGTTACTCGACAGGGGACGCTGGAAACACCATATATTTT
-	-	TRBV6-6	TRBJ1-2	CASSSDGNYGYTF	TGTGCCAGCAGTTCAGACGGGAACTATGGCTACACCTTC
-	TRBD1	TRBV2	TRBJ1-4	CASSALLTGVSRATNEKLFF	TGTGCCAGCAGTGCCTTATTGACAGGGGTTAGCCGAGCAACTAATGAAAAACTGTTTTTT
-	TRBD1	TRBV5-1	TRBJ1-1	CASSWQDRGLTEAFF	TGCGCCAGCAGCTGGCAGGACAGGGGGCTAACTGAAGCTTTCTTT
-	TRBD1	TRBV11-2	TRBJ2-5	CASSLDYRGYKETQYF	TGTGCCAGCAGCTTAGATTACAGGGGGTATAAAGAGACCCAGTACTTC
-	TRBD2	TRBV7-9	TRBJ2-3	CASSLGLAGNNLADTQYF	TGTGCCAGCAGCTTAGGGCTAGCGGGGAACAATCTTGCAGATACGCAGTATTTT
-	-	TRBV10-1	TRBJ2-3	CASSPDSYSPPDTQYF	TGCGCCAGCAGCCCCGACAGCTACTCCCCCCCAGATACGCAGTATTTT